This T cell receptor beta chain was retrieved from a study of T cell responses to AZD1222 COVID-19 vaccine. Study-wide findings and caveats: Unmutated variant regions are reportedly targeted by nearly half of spike-specific TCRs.

Details on this clone: Its antigen remains unidentified.

Generated by immunoSEQ multiplex PCR, the TCRdb table keeps only in-frame clones and is missing some. This table holds 77,000 or so clones, around 92% found once. The sequence came from an adult in good health. The material sequenced was peripheral blood, taken on day 0 of MenACWY control vaccination.

The CDR3 DNA follows: TGTGCCAGCACCCCGGACCGGAGAGAGACCCAGTACTTC. This translates into CASTPDRRETQYF. This chain joins TRBV12-3 or TRBV12-4 and TRBJ2-5; the D is unclear. The ends were cut back, 7 bases at V and 4 bases at J, with 13 bases in the middle. The CDR3 is 13 amino acids.